A selection of T cell receptor beta chains follows, all from one sample in a study of prognosis after radiotherapy for stage I lung cancer. TCRdb reanalysed the multiplex PCR reads using MiXCR and keeps one entry per CDR3 protein. The data show fewer than 40,000 distinct CDR3 sequences, around a third seen once. Sample: PBMCs, taken before or after stereotactic body radiation therapy (not recorded which). Source of these receptors: a donor aged 50 or older with non-small cell lung cancer. Both conserved end residues are part of each CDR3. Each record gives: V gene, CDR3 protein.

V: TRBV6-4
CDR3: CASSQDRGLSHLHF

V: TRBV6-1
CDR3: CAIREASNQPQHF

V: TRBV20-1
CDR3: CSASAVYRAEYYGYTF

V: TRBV7-2
CDR3: CASSTYDRFYEQYF

V: TRBV18
CDR3: CASSPSGTSVTDTQYF

V: TRBV6-5
CDR3: CASSYSAEAFF

V: TRBV6-1
CDR3: CASSELDSNQPQHF

V: TRBV24-1
CDR3: CATSDPRTGSNTGELFF

V: TRBV5-1
CDR3: CASSLPGLAGGTDTQYF

V: TRBV11-2
CDR3: CASTGTRGSDTQYF

V: TRBV18
CDR3: CASSPWGLSTEAFF

V: TRBV14
CDR3: CASSQLGTVKNTEAFF

V: TRBV9
CDR3: CASSTSQGSTGELFF

V: TRBV11-2
CDR3: CASSLEGTGLWGYTF

V: TRBV12-3/TRBV12-4
CDR3: CASSKSRDRGPGYQPQHF

V: TRBV6-1
CDR3: CASRQTEIYSNQPQHF

V: TRBV20-1
CDR3: CSAKRDSQLSSGYTF

V: TRBV6-2/TRBV6-3
CDR3: CDGWAEGYNQPQHF

V: TRBV24-1
CDR3: CATSGGPGTALADTQYF

V: TRBV7-2
CDR3: CASRLNPGEYEQYF

V: TRBV19
CDR3: CASSSPGQNFYGYTF

V: TRBV30
CDR3: CAWKRRGMANDANTGELFF

V: TRBV6-1
CDR3: CASSDPSQGPSSGYGYTF